Each of the 13 T cell receptor beta chains below was sequenced from the same sample in a study of T cells in localized non-small cell lung cancer. Using immunoSEQ multiplex PCR, the repertoire was profiled, and TCRdb retains in-frame clones only, with some absent. The sample contains about 25,000 clones, about 86% of which appear only once. The sample consisted of peripheral blood, taken before any cancer treatment. The receptors originated from a male donor older than 55 with stage II squamous cell lung carcinoma.

This clone was recorded once. The chain is built from TRBV14 and TRBJ1-2; D not certain. Trimming took 1 base from V and 0 from J, leaving 9 bases between them. The CDR3 covers 15 residues. CDR1 is SGHDN, CDR2 FVKESK, per germline. CDR3 protein: CASSQGALANYGYTF. The CDR3 DNA reads TGTGCCAGCAGCCAAGGGGCCCTAGCTAACTATGGCTACACCTTC.

A single count supports this clone. The chain is built from TRBV2 and TRBJ2-6, with D maybe TRBD1 (5 bases). This CDR3 is built from 16 residues. Trimming stripped 6 bases from V and 5 bases from J, with 17 bases between. Looked up from germline, CDR1 is SNHLY and CDR2 is FYNNEI. In DNA form, the CDR3 reads TGTGCCAGCAGCAAAGACCAGGGCATAAGGGCCAACGTCCTGACTTTC. This encodes CASSKDQGIRANVLTF.

The V and J genes are TRBV18 and TRBJ2-7; perhaps TRBD1 as D (5 bases). The V end was cut by 2 bases, the J end by 1 base, with 12 bases between. CDR1 is KGHSH and CDR2 is LQKENI in the germline V gene. This CDR3 comprises 15 residues. The CDR3 protein is CASSPASRESYEQYF. The CDR3 DNA reads as TGTGCCAGCTCACCAGCCTCCAGGGAATCCTACGAGCAGTACTTC. The variable domain in full, completed from reference TRBV18 and TRBJ2-7, reads NAGVMQNPRHLVRRRGQEARLRCSPMKGHSHVYWYRQLPEEGLKFMVYLQKENIIDESGMPKERFSAEFPKEGPSILRIQQVVRGDSAAYFCASSPASRESYEQYFGPGTRLTVT.

J is TRBJ2-6 and V is TRBV6-5; D remains unclear. The CDR3 runs 15 residues. V was pared by 6 bases and J by 0 bases, with 9 bases between. Germline CDR1 reads MNHEY; CDR2 reads SVGAGI. CDR3 sequence (DNA): TGTGCCAGCAGGAGGTCGAACTCTGGGGCCAACGTCCTGACTTTC. Translation: CASRRSNSGANVLTF.

This sequence joins TRBV30 and TRBJ1-3; 7 nucleotides align to TRBD1. In germline, CDR1 is GTSNPN, CDR2 SVGIG (reference sequence). The CDR3 sequence is 13 residues long. The trim removed 3 bases at V and 4 bases at J, leaving 3 bases unmatched. Written as DNA, the CDR3 is TGTGCCTGGAGCGGACAGGTCGGAAACACCATATATTTT. This codes for CAWSGQVGNTIYF. The full variable domain, its missing parts supplied by reference TRBV30 and TRBJ1-3, is SQTIHQWPATLVQPVGSPLSLECTVEGTSNPNLYWYRQAAGRGLQLLFYSVGIGQISSEVPQNLSASRPQDRQFILSSKKLLLSDSGFYLCAWSGQVGNTIYFGEGSWLTVV.

V and J are TRBV10-3 and TRBJ1-1, with D perhaps matching TRBD1 (5 bases). The CDR3 spans 13 residues. With 4 bases removed from V and 6 bases from J, the gap between germline ends came to 12 bases. Germline CDR1 is ENHRY and CDR2 is SYGVKD. CDR3 sequence: CAISGPQGSEAFF. In nucleotides, the CDR3 is TGTGCCATCAGTGGGCCCCAGGGCTCTGAAGCTTTCTTT.

The rearrangement links TRBV2 to TRBJ1-5; D uncertain. CDR1 and CDR2 (germline): SNHLY, FYNNEI. Between the trimmed V and J ends, which lost 4 bases and 3 bases, there was a span of 7 bases. The CDR3 sequence is 13 residues long. CDR3 sequence (DNA): TGTGCCAGCAGTGCCACGCTCAATCAGCCCCAGCATTTT. Translating it yields CASSATLNQPQHF. Full variable domain (missing parts from reference TRBV2 and TRBJ1-5): EPEVTQTPSHQVTQMGQEVILRCVPISNHLYFYWYRQILGQKVEFLVSFYNNEISEKSEIFDDQFSVERPDGSNFTLKIRSTKLEDSAMYFCASSATLNQPQHFGDGTRLSIL.

V gene TRBV5-6 combines with J gene TRBJ1-2; TRBD1 matches 7 bases. The J segment lost 4 bases and the V segment lost 4 bases, leaving 7 bases of the junction unmatched. This CDR3 region has 14 residues. The germline V gene has CDR1 SGHDT and CDR2 YYEEEE. CDR3 in DNA: TGTGCCAGCAGCCCGACAGGGAACCTCTATGGCTACACCTTC. Its protein is CASSPTGNLYGYTF.

The chain uses TRBV7-8 and TRBJ2-6; a weak D match, TRBD2 (5 bases). The CDR3 is 15 amino acids. Per the germline V gene, CDR1 is SGHVS and CDR2 is FQNEAQ. Trimming cost V 0 bases and J 3 bases, with 6 bases left between them. This chain's CDR3 is CASSLAGGGANVLTF. The DNA of the CDR3 is TGTGCCAGCAGCTTAGCAGGAGGTGGGGCCAACGTCCTGACTTTC.

The rearrangement links TRBV28 to TRBJ2-1, with 8 bases that match TRBD2. V dropped 2 bases and J dropped 4; count of bases not matched to a gene: 22. This CDR3 has 21 amino acids. CDR1 and CDR2 from the germline V gene are MDHEN and SYDVKM. CDR3 nucleotide sequence: TGTGCCAGCAGTTTACCCGACTTAAGCGGGAGTGGGACACCGCGATACAATGAGCAGTTCTTC. Translation: CASSLPDLSGSGTPRYNEQFF.

This chain connects TRBV6-6 to TRBJ2-2; possibly TRBD2 for D (6 bases). Trimming stripped 6 bases from V and 5 bases from J, with 19 bases between. The CDR3 loop spans 16 amino acids. Germline CDR1 and CDR2: MNHNY and SVGAGI (reference sequence). CDR3 sequence (DNA): TGTGCCAGCAGCCAGACCGGGCAGGGAGGAACCGGGGAGCTGTTTTTT. Its translation is CASSQTGQGGTGELFF.

Only one count was recorded for this clone. The chain is built from TRBV7-2 and TRBJ1-1, with D unresolved. Germline CDR1 is SGHTA and CDR2 is FQGNSA. This CDR3 comprises 16 residues. Trimming pared 4 bases from V and 4 bases from J, leaving 19 bases between. The CDR3: CASSSAIGVIGTEAFF. CDR3 DNA sequence: TGTGCCAGCAGCTCGGCCATCGGGGTTATTGGCACTGAAGCTTTCTTT.

The chain combines TRBV30 with TRBJ1-3; D gene ambiguous. Germline V CDR1 and CDR2: GTSNPN, SVGIG (reference sequence). V lost 5 bases and J 1 base, leaving 6 bases between the germline ends. This CDR3 spans 12 amino acids. In nucleotides, the CDR3 is TGTGCCTGGCGAGGATCTGGAAACACCATATATTTT. It is translated as CAWRGSGNTIYF.